These 24 T cell receptor beta chains were all obtained from the same sample, sequenced in a study of OX40 agonist ivuxolimab in advanced cancers. Measured with immunoSEQ multiplex PCR; TCRdb has only the in-frame clones, and not every one. The sample lists about 94,000 clones; around 86% were seen once. The source was CD4+ or CD8+ T cells sorted from blood, collected in a trial of the OX40 agonist ivuxolimab. These receptors all come from an adult with an advanced solid tumor such as melanoma, head and neck, liver or kidney cancer.

This sequence joins TRBV19 and TRBJ1-6; TRBD1 agrees at 8 bases. This CDR3 comprises 13 residues. Trimming took 5 bases from V and 9 from J; bases not matched to a gene: 3. Germline V gene sequence: CDR1 LNHDA, CDR2 SQIVND (reference sequence). CDR3 sequence reads: CASSPDRASPLHF. DNA for the CDR3: TGTGCCAGTAGTCCGGACAGGGCTTCACCCCTCCACTTT.

This clone was recorded only once. The rearrangement links TRBV7-2 to TRBJ2-7; 9 bases match TRBD1. The CDR3 runs 14 residues. V lost 8 bases and J lost 3; bases outside the gene matches: 8. Germline V gives CDR1 SGHTA, CDR2 FQGNSA. The CDR3 coding sequence is TGTGCCAGCCAGTTGGGACAGGGCCTCTACGAGCAGTACTTC. Amino acids: CASQLGQGLYEQYF.

This chain joins TRBV13 and TRBJ2-7; perhaps TRBD1 as D (6 bases). In germline, CDR1 is PRHDT, CDR2 FYEKMQ (reference sequence). Trimming left V 5 bases short and J 6 bases short, with 23 bases between. The CDR3 is 16 residues long. CDR3: CASSRILGGRLTEQYF. CDR3 bases: TGTGCCAGCAGCCGAATCCTAGGGGGTCGCCTAACCGAGCAGTACTTC.

The chain recombines TRBV2 with TRBJ2-7; D remains unclear. CDR1 is SNHLY, CDR2 FYNNEI, per germline. The CDR3 totals 11 residues. Trimming left V 0 bases short and J 7 bases short, with 4 bases between. The chain's CDR3 is CASSEAGEQYF. The CDR3 region has the DNA TGTGCCAGCAGTGAAGCTGGGGAGCAGTACTTC.

The chain links TRBV5-4 to TRBJ2-7, with 12 nucleotides matching TRBD2. Germline CDR1 and CDR2: SGHNT and YYREEE (reference sequence). V trimming: 0 bases; J trimming: 7 bases; junction bases outside the gene matches: 11. This CDR3 has 17 residues. The CDR3: CASSLGTSGAAFREQYF. The CDR3, as DNA: TGTGCCAGCAGCTTGGGGACTAGCGGGGCGGCATTTCGAGAGCAGTACTTC. Full variable domain (outside the CDR3, taken from reference TRBV5-4 and TRBJ2-7): ETGVTQSPTHLIKTRGQQVTLRCSSQSGHNTVSWYQQALGQGPQFIFQYYREEENGRGNFPPRFSGLQFPNYSSELNVNALELDDSALYLCASSLGTSGAAFREQYFGPGTRLTVT.

The V and J genes are TRBV9 and TRBJ2-3; 8 bases agree with TRBD1. The CDR3 extends over 17 amino acids. CDR1 SGDLS and CDR2 YYNGEE come from the germline V gene. The junction had 6 bases not matched to a gene; V was cut back by 0 bases and J by 0 bases. The CDR3 sequence: CASSVATGGFSTDTQYF. The CDR3 nucleotides are TGTGCCAGCAGCGTAGCTACAGGGGGGTTTAGCACAGATACGCAGTATTTT. The whole variable domain, remainder taken from reference TRBV9 and TRBJ2-3, is DSGVTQTPKHLITATGQRVTLRCSPRSGDLSVYWYQQSLDQGLQFLIQYYNGEERAKGNILERFSAQQFPDLHSELNLSSLELGDSALYFCASSVATGGFSTDTQYFGPGTRLTVL.

The V call is TRBV6-4, the J call TRBJ2-1; 8 bases agree with TRBD2. This CDR3 contains 15 residues. Germline CDR1 is MRHNA and CDR2 is SNTAGT. The V and J ends lost 5 bases and 1 base, in that order; junction bases with no gene match: 4. CDR3 sequence (DNA): TGTGCCAGCAGTCACACGGGGGGGTCCTACAATGAGCAGTTCTTC. This translates into CASSHTGGSYNEQFF.

This clone appeared a few times. This chain joins TRBV7-9 and TRBJ2-7; TRBD2 is a possible D gene (5 bases). The V gene's germline CDR1 is SEHNR and CDR2 FQNEAQ (reference sequence). CDR3 length: 15 residues. V shed 1 base and J shed 5 bases, with 15 bases lying between them. The CDR3 DNA is TGTGCCAGCAGCTTAGTTAGCGCTCGTTCCCACGAGCAGTACTTC. It translates to CASSLVSARSHEQYF. Using reference TRBV7-9 and TRBJ2-7 for the parts outside the CDR3, the full variable domain is DTGVSQNPRHKITKRGQNVTFRCDPISEHNRLYWYRQTLGQGPEFLTYFQNEAQLEKSRLLSDRFSAERPKGSFSTLEIQRTEQGDSAMYLCASSLVSARSHEQYFGPGTRLTVT.

The J gene is TRBJ2-7, the V gene TRBV2; 8 nucleotides line up with TRBD1. The CDR3 consists of 12 residues. After removal of 6 bases from V and 5 bases from J, the junction contained 3 bases not matched to a gene. Germline V lookup: CDR1 SNHLY, CDR2 FYNNEI. CDR3 protein: CASSGTGNEQYF. CDR3 sequence (DNA): TGTGCCAGCAGCGGGACAGGAAACGAGCAGTACTTC.

V usage is TRBV28 and J usage is TRBJ2-6; a possible D gene is TRBD1 (6 bases). The CDR3 consists of 17 residues. V shed 3 bases and J shed 0 bases, with 12 bases lying between them. Germline V gives CDR1 MDHEN, CDR2 SYDVKM. CDR3 loop: CASSFSGQISGANVLTF. The CDR3 region has the DNA TGTGCCAGCAGTTTCAGCGGACAGATCTCTGGGGCCAACGTCCTGACTTTC. Based on the CDR3 plus reference TRBV28 and TRBJ2-6, the full variable domain is DVKVTQSSRYLVKRTGEKVFLECVQDMDHENMFWYRQDPGLGLRLIYFSYDVKMKEKGDIPEGYSVSREKKERFSLILESASTNQTSMYLCASSFSGQISGANVLTFGAGSRLTVL.

This rearrangement joins TRBV19 to TRBJ1-1, with 8 nucleotides matching TRBD1. Trimming removed 7 bases from V and 5 bases from J; junction bases left unmatched: 15. From germline, CDR1 is LNHDA and CDR2 SQIVND (reference sequence). This CDR3 has 16 residues. As DNA, the CDR3 is TGTGCCAGTACAATGCAGGGGGCGCCCACAAATACTGAAGCTTTCTTT. Encoded protein: CASTMQGAPTNTEAFF.

Remarks on this clone: An end of the junction does not agree with germline; a read error may underlie this. The chain combines TRBV7-9 with TRBJ1-6, with D unresolved. The CDR3 extends over 16 amino acids. Germline loops: CDR1 SEHNR, CDR2 FQNEAQ (reference sequence). CDR3: CAGSSGGISYNSPLHF. DNA for the CDR3: TGTGCCGGCAGCTCCGGTGGGATTTCCTATAATTCACCCCTCCACTTT.

The V gene is TRBV6-5, the J gene TRBJ1-2, with 8 positions matching TRBD1. The CDR3 has 14 amino acids. J lost 6 bases, V lost 4 bases, and 7 bases had no gene match. The germline V gene has CDR1 MNHEY and CDR2 SVGAGI. The CDR3 DNA is TGTGCCAGCAGTTCCCGCAGGGGGCGAAATGGCTACACCTTC. It encodes CASSSRRGRNGYTF.

This clone was found a few times. The rearrangement links TRBV11-2 to TRBJ2-3; 8 nucleotides match TRBD2. The trim removed 0 bases at V and 1 base at J, leaving 3 bases unmatched. CDR1 is SGHAT, CDR2 FQNNGV, per germline. The CDR3 loop spans 16 amino acids. CDR3 sequence reads: CASSLEGRGGTDTQYF. The CDR3 coding sequence is TGTGCCAGCAGCTTAGAGGGGCGGGGGGGCACAGATACGCAGTATTTT.

This rearrangement joins TRBV5-4 to TRBJ2-5, with 7 bases aligning to TRBD1. Trimming cost V 0 bases and J 1 base; bases outside gene matches: 3. Germline-derived CDR1 and CDR2 are SGHNT and YYREEE (reference sequence). The CDR3 has 15 residues. The DNA for the CDR3 is TGTGCCAGCAGCTTGGTTGGGACAGTCCAAGAGACCCAGTACTTC. As protein: CASSLVGTVQETQYF.

The rearrangement links TRBV27 to TRBJ2-5; no clear D. Trimming removed 4 bases at V and 0 bases at J, with 9 bases between. CDR1 and CDR2 from the germline V gene are MNHEY and SMNVEV (reference sequence). There are 14 residues in the CDR3. CDR3 residues: CASSYKAYQETQYF. The CDR3 DNA reads as TGTGCCAGCAGTTATAAGGCGTACCAAGAGACCCAGTACTTC.

CDR3 sequence reads: CASSLVGRVGQPQHF. The CDR3 nucleotides read TGTGCCAGCAGCTTAGTGGGCAGGGTGGGTCAGCCCCAGCATTTT. The rearrangement links TRBV7-8 to TRBJ1-5, with TRBD1 as a possible D gene (5 bases). This CDR3 contains 15 residues. The ends were cut back, 1 base at V and 6 bases at J, with 13 bases in the middle. CDR1 and CDR2 from the germline V gene are SGHVS and FQNEAQ.

The chain recombines TRBV4-1 with TRBJ1-3, with a weak D call TRBD1 (6 bases). The CDR3 is 17 amino acids. The germline CDR1 and CDR2 sequences are MGHRA and YSYEKL. The V end was cut by 3 bases, the J end by 4 bases, with 19 bases between. The CDR3 coding sequence is TGCGCCAGCAGCCACCCTAGCGGGGTCAGGGGAGGAAACACCATATATTTT. This codes for CASSHPSGVRGGNTIYF.

A single count supports this clone. This chain joins TRBV9 and TRBJ1-1; D remains unclear. Germline-derived CDR1 and CDR2 are SGDLS and YYNGEE. CDR3 length: 13 amino acids. The germline V and J ends were trimmed by 0 bases and 1 base, with 4 bases remaining between them. This chain's CDR3 is CASSVGRNTEAFF. In nucleotides, the CDR3 is TGTGCCAGCAGCGTAGGTAGGAACACTGAAGCTTTCTTT.

This clone was detected only once. J is TRBJ1-2 and V is TRBV15, with D uncertain. V lost 1 base and J lost 4, with 13 bases in between. The CDR3 is 15 amino acids. Per germline, CDR1 LNHNV and CDR2 YYDKDF (reference sequence). The CDR3 region is CATSRGAGYGYGYTF. The CDR3 region has the DNA TGTGCCACCAGCAGAGGGGCTGGATACGGCTATGGCTACACCTTC. The variable domain in full, completed from reference TRBV15 and TRBJ1-2, reads DAMVIQNPRYQVTQFGKPVTLSCSQTLNHNVMYWYQQKSSQAPKLLFHYYDKDFNNEADTPDNFQSRRPNTSFCFLDIRSPGLGDTAMYLCATSRGAGYGYGYTFGSGTRLTVV.

The V call is TRBV19, the J call TRBJ1-1; tentative D call: TRBD1 (5 bases). CDR1 is LNHDA and CDR2 is SQIVND in the germline V gene (reference sequence). Trimming cost V 2 bases and J 0 bases, with 22 bases left between them. The CDR3 totals 19 residues. The CDR3 region is CASSIPQGRFITLNTEAFF. The CDR3 DNA reads TGTGCCAGTAGTATACCCCAGGGACGTTTTATTACCTTGAACACTGAAGCTTTCTTT. The complete variable domain, with remaining parts taken from reference TRBV19 and TRBJ1-1, reads DGGITQSPKYLFRKEGQNVTLSCEQNLNHDAMYWYRQDPGQGLRLIYYSQIVNDFQKGDIAEGYSVSREKKESFPLTVTSAQKNPTAFYLCASSIPQGRFITLNTEAFFGQGTRLTVV.

The chain joins TRBV10-2 to TRBJ2-5, with D possibly being TRBD2 (6 bases). Germline CDR1 and CDR2: WSHSY and SAAADI. Trimming left V 3 bases short and J 2 bases short, with 19 bases between. The CDR3 spans 17 residues. CDR3 loop: CASSDTFGGGGQETQYF. CDR3 bases: TGCGCCAGCAGTGATACTTTCGGGGGTGGGGGGCAAGAGACCCAGTACTTC.

This clone has only one observation. The genes are TRBV4-1 and TRBJ1-2; D gene uncertain. This CDR3 comprises 15 residues. V shed 0 bases and J shed 3 bases, with 11 bases lying between them. Germline lookup yields CDR1 MGHRA and CDR2 YSYEKL. CDR3 DNA sequence: TGCGCCAGCAGCCAAGATCTGGGGAATGACTATGGCTACACCTTC. Its translation is CASSQDLGNDYGYTF.

The V call is TRBV6-4, the J call TRBJ1-1; the D gene is possibly TRBD1 (5 bases). CDR3 length equals 14 residues. CDR1 is MRHNA and CDR2 is SNTAGT in the germline V gene. The V end lost 5 bases, the J end lost 1 base, and 11 bases lay between the germline ends. The CDR3 bases are TGTGCCAGCAGTCCGGGGCTCGGGAACACTGAAGCTTTCTTT. Amino acid sequence: CASSPGLGNTEAFF.